The 18 T cell receptor beta chains reported below all come from one sample, sequenced in a study of tumor-infiltrating lymphocytes in localized non-small cell lung cancer. TCRdb keeps only in-frame clones here, not all; method: immunoSEQ multiplex PCR. The sample gives about 10,000 clones, about 78% of which show up once; about a sixth is in the top ten. The sequenced sample was uninvolved lung tissue not adjacent to the tumor. The receptors originated from a human donor with non-small cell lung cancer.

The CDR3 sequence is CASSGGQTLYGYTF. CDR3 DNA sequence: TGCGCCAGCAGCGGGGGACAGACCCTCTATGGCTACACCTTC. The V gene is TRBV5-1, the J gene TRBJ1-2, with 7 bases lining up with TRBD1. The CDR3 has 14 residues. V shed 4 bases, J shed 4 bases, and the junction held 7 bases outside the gene matches. From germline, CDR1 is SGHRS and CDR2 YFSETQ. Combining the CDR3 with reference TRBV5-1 and TRBJ1-2 gives the whole variable domain KAGVTQTPRYLIKTRGQQVTLSCSPISGHRSVSWYQQTPGQGLQFLFEYFSETQRNKGNFPGRFSGRQFSNSRSEMNVSTLELGDSALYLCASSGGQTLYGYTFGSGTRLTVV.

J is TRBJ2-1 and V is TRBV5-1, with TRBD2 matching over 10 bases. The CDR3 contains 17 residues. The trim removed 0 bases at V and 8 bases at J, leaving 11 bases unmatched. The germline V gene encodes CDR1 SGHRS and CDR2 YFSETQ. The CDR3 protein is CASSLAGSGGAQHEQFF. CDR3 nucleotides: TGCGCCAGCAGCTTGGCGGGGAGCGGGGGGGCCCAGCATGAGCAGTTCTTC.

CDR3 in amino acids: CASRTSNYGYTF. As DNA, the CDR3 is TGTGCCAGCCGGACTTCTAACTATGGCTACACCTTC. The chain combines TRBV28 with TRBJ1-2, with D unresolved. Germline CDR1 is MDHEN and CDR2 is SYDVKM. With 8 bases removed from V and 0 bases from J, the gap between germline ends came to 7 bases. The CDR3 is 12 residues long.

This chain joins TRBV7-2 and TRBJ1-2, with D perhaps matching TRBD1 (5 bases). Germline values: CDR1 SGHTA, CDR2 FQGNSA. V dropped 6 bases and J dropped 6 bases, with 17 bases sitting between them. The CDR3 is 14 residues long. The CDR3 is CASSSGTAGDGYTF. The CDR3 DNA reads TGTGCCAGCAGTTCCGGGACGGCGGGCGATGGCTACACCTTC.

The chain recombines TRBV27 with TRBJ1-4; D is ambiguous. The germline CDR1 and CDR2 sequences are MNHEY and SMNVEV (reference sequence). The V and J ends lost 4 bases and 8 bases respectively, with 11 bases between them. There are 13 residues in the CDR3. The CDR3 sequence is CASSSRAGEKLFF. DNA of the CDR3: TGTGCCAGCAGTTCACGGGCCGGGGAAAAACTGTTTTTT.

V and J are TRBV5-6 and TRBJ2-2; D is unclear. CDR3 length: 14 residues. Trimming cost V 3 bases and J 5 bases, with 11 bases left between them. The germline gives CDR1 SGHDT, CDR2 YYEEEE. CDR3 nucleotides: TGTGCCAGCAGCTCGGACGTCGGTACCGGGGAGCTGTTTTTT. This codes for CASSSDVGTGELFF.

There are a few counts of this clone. The chain carries TRBV4-1 and TRBJ2-2, with 8 bases identical to TRBD2. The ends lost 5 bases at V and 0 bases at J; junction bases unmatched: 2. The CDR3 is made up of 15 amino acids. Germline V CDR1 and CDR2: MGHRA, YSYEKL. The CDR3 spells CASSLAGTNTGELFF. The CDR3, as DNA: TGCGCCAGCAGCTTAGCGGGGACGAACACCGGGGAGCTGTTTTTT.

The chain combines TRBV28 with TRBJ1-5, with D unclear. Between the trimmed V and J ends, which lost 8 bases and 6 bases, there was a span of 17 bases. The CDR3 runs to 14 residues. CDR1 is MDHEN, CDR2 SYDVKM, per germline. The CDR3 DNA sequence: TGTGCCAGCGTCGGCGAAGGTAGGAGTCAGCCCCAGCATTTT. It encodes CASVGEGRSQPQHF.

The chain has TRBV5-1 and TRBJ2-6; D is undetermined. The V end was cut by 1 base, the J end by 5 bases, with 4 bases between. CDR3 length: 13 residues. The germline V gene encodes CDR1 SGHRS and CDR2 YFSETQ. The CDR3 bases are TGCGCCAGCAGCTTGTCCAGGGCCAACGTCCTGACTTTC. Translation gives CASSLSRANVLTF.

This rearrangement joins TRBV5-1 to TRBJ2-2; D unclear. The CDR3 length is 15 residues. Trimming left V 3 bases short and J 4 bases short, with 13 bases between. CDR1 and CDR2 (germline): SGHRS, YFSETQ. CDR3 in amino acids: CASSSSRVGTGELFF. In nucleotides, the CDR3 is TGCGCCAGCAGCTCTTCTAGGGTGGGCACCGGGGAGCTGTTTTTT.

DNA for the CDR3: TGTGCCAGCAGTGAAACGCGCCCCCCATCAGAAGCTTTCTTT. Its translation: CASSETRPPSEAFF. This rearrangement joins TRBV2 to TRBJ1-1, with no clear D. The length of the CDR3 is 14 residues. V lost 2 bases, J lost 8 bases, and 15 bases lay in between. The V gene's germline CDR1 is SNHLY and CDR2 FYNNEI.

This clone turned up a few times. This chain uses TRBV6-4 with TRBJ1-1; 7 bases align to TRBD1. Trimming removed 6 bases from V and 1 base from J; junction bases left unmatched: 5. The germline gives CDR1 MRHNA, CDR2 SNTAGT. CDR3 length: 14 amino acids. The CDR3 here is CASRAQGWNTEAFF. The CDR3 bases are TGTGCCAGCAGGGCACAGGGGTGGAACACTGAAGCTTTCTTT.

By share, this clone ranks as medium-sized (0.01 to 0.1%). The rearrangement uses TRBV13 and TRBJ1-1, with a tentative D call TRBD1 (6 bases). Per the germline V gene, CDR1 is PRHDT and CDR2 is FYEKMQ (reference sequence). V was pared by 6 bases and J by 0 bases, with 17 bases between. The CDR3 spans 16 residues. The CDR3 DNA reads as TGTGCCAGCAGTTTCCGGCCGGGACAACTGAACACTGAAGCTTTCTTT. It translates to CASSFRPGQLNTEAFF. Based on the CDR3 plus reference TRBV13 and TRBJ1-1, the full variable domain is AAGVIQSPRHLIKEKRETATLKCYPIPRHDTVYWYQQGPGQDPQFLISFYEKMQSDKGSIPDRFSAQQFSDYHSELNMSSLELGDSALYFCASSFRPGQLNTEAFFGQGTRLTVV.

This clone was seen only a few times. The chain is built from TRBV6-1 and TRBJ2-1; TRBD2 matches at 8 bases. The J segment lost 3 bases and the V segment lost 1 base, leaving 2 bases of the junction unmatched. The CDR3 is 15 residues long. The germline CDR1 and CDR2 sequences are MNHNS and SASEGT. CDR3 coding DNA: TGTGCCAGCAGTGAAGAGGCGGGGGGCTACAATGAGCAGTTCTTC. Its translation: CASSEEAGGYNEQFF.

The gene calls are TRBV6-1 and TRBJ2-3; 9 bases map to TRBD2. V lost 7 bases to trimming and J lost 1 base; unmatched junction nucleotides: 0. Germline V gene lookup returns CDR1 MNHNS and CDR2 SASEGT. This CDR3 spans 13 amino acids. The DNA of the CDR3 is TGTGCCAGCATAGCGGGGGGCACAGATACGCAGTATTTT. Residues: CASIAGGTDTQYF.

The V gene is TRBV4-1, the J gene TRBJ1-6; 9 bases agree with TRBD1. The CDR3 loop spans 17 amino acids. Trimming at V came to 1 base and at J to 9 bases, leaving 10 bases not matched to a gene. Germline V gives CDR1 MGHRA, CDR2 YSYEKL. The CDR3, as DNA: TGCGCCAGCAGCCAAGCTATGGGGACAGGGCTTCGTTCACCCCTCCACTTT. Translated, it gives CASSQAMGTGLRSPLHF.

The V call is TRBV6-1, the J call TRBJ2-5; D is ambiguous. Trimming stripped 2 bases from V and 5 bases from J, with 15 bases between. The germline V gene has CDR1 MNHNS and CDR2 SASEGT. This CDR3 has 15 residues. The CDR3 nucleotides read TGTGCCAGCAGTGAAAACTCCCCGAGCGTGGAGACCCAGTACTTC. Protein product: CASSENSPSVETQYF.

The chain recombines TRBV19 with TRBJ1-2; 9 positions match TRBD1. This CDR3 has 13 residues. The germline CDR1 and CDR2 sequences are LNHDA and SQIVND (reference sequence). The V gene end was trimmed by 7 bases and the J gene end by 6 bases; junction bases not matched to a gene: 6. CDR3: CASNADRGDGYTF. As DNA, the CDR3 is TGTGCCAGTAACGCAGACAGGGGGGATGGCTACACCTTC.